This entry is about one T cell receptor (beta chain). What it recognizes is unknown. TCR alpha and beta CDR3 regions were amplified from RNA using iRepertoire nested multiplex PCR. Tissue mRNA or PBMC total RNA, about 90-450 ng, went into one-step reverse transcription and amplification. TCRdb ran MiXCR on the multiplex PCR reads and lists one entry per CDR3 protein. There are more than 350,000 distinct CDR3 sequences in the sample; 41% occur only once, and about 11% lies in the top ten. The data originate from a study of glioma-infiltrating T cells. The wider study: Glioma patients had dexamethasone for six or fewer days before surgery. Roughly 990,000 peripheral T cells were targeted at about 4- to 10-fold coverage.

Overall study results and limits: Very few CDR3 sequences were shared between tissue and blood.

Source material: glioma tissue, nonneoplastic brain tissue, or PBMCs (not recorded which). The sequence came from a human donor with low-grade glioma or glioblastoma, undergoing nonglioma brain surgery, or in good health (not recorded which).

CDR3 in amino acids: CASSSPIPPWGTSTDTQYF. The CDR3 region has the DNA TGTGCCAGCAGTTCCCCTATTCCCCCTTGGGGGACTAGCACAGATACGCAGTATTTT. The chain links TRBV28 to TRBJ2-3; possibly TRBD2 for D (6 bases). Looked up from germline, CDR1 is MDHEN and CDR2 is SYDVKM. CDR3 length equals 19 residues. V shed 4 bases and J shed 0 bases, with 23 bases lying between them.